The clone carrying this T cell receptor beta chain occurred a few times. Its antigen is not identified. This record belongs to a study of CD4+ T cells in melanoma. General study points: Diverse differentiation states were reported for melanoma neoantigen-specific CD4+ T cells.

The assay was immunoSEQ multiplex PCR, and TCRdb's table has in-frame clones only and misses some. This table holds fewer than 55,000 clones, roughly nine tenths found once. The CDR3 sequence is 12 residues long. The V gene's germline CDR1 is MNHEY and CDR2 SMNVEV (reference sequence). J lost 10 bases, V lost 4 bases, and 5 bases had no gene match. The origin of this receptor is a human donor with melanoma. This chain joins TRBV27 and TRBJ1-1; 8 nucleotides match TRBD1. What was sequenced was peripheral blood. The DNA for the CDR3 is TGTGCCAGCAGTTCTTACAGGGGGGGAGCTTTCTTT. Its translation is CASSSYRGGAFF.